The sequence of this TCR beta chain was determined in a study of monozygotic twins with inflammatory bowel disease. The germline gives CDR1 SGHTA, CDR2 FQGNSA. CDR3 length: 15 residues. Each CDR3 protein gets one entry in TCRdb, which reprocessed the 5' RACE reads and gives no DNA. The sample table includes about 330,000 distinct CDR3 sequences. The sequence derives from a human donor with ulcerative colitis or Crohn's disease, or a healthy co-twin of an affected twin (not recorded which). Sequencing was carried out using blood. The genes are TRBV7-2 and TRBJ2-5; the TCRdb D gene call, TRBD1, has no DNA to confirm it. The chain's CDR3 is CASSPIRGGKETQYF.